This T cell receptor (beta chain) was sequenced in a study of T cells in Graves' hyperthyroidism and ophthalmopathy. Graves' hyperthyroidism is called stable when ophthalmopathy does not progress within 18 months. From RNA transcripts, TCR beta CDR3 regions were amplified. In the first-round RT-PCR of the TCR CDR3, the HTBI primer set was used. In TCRdb, the multiplex PCR reads were re-called with MiXCR into one record per CDR3 protein. The sample yields 600,000 or so distinct CDR3 sequences, around 45% seen once. V lost 3 bases and J 4 bases, leaving 12 bases between the germline ends. The CDR3 is 14 residues long. Germline CDR1 reads DFQATT; CDR2 reads SNEGSKA (reference sequence).

This chain uses TRBV20-1 with TRBJ2-2; D uncertain. This sequence was found in a woman aged 18-29 years with Graves' hyperthyroidism. Sequencing input: peripheral blood or thyroid tissue (not recorded which). CDR3 residues: CSARFRLTTGELFF. The CDR3 nucleotides read TGCAGTGCTAGGTTCCGCCTGACCACCGGGGAGCTGTTTTTT.